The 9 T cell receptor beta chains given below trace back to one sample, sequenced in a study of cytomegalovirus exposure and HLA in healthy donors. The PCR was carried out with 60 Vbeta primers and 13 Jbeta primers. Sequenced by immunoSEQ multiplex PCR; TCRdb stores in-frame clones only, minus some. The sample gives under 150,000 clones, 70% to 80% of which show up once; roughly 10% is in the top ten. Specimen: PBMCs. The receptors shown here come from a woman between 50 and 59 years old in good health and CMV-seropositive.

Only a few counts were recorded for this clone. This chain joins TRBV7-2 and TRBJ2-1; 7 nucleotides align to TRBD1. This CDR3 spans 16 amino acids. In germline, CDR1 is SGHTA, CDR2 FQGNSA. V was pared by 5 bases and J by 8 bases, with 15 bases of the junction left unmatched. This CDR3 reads CASSAQTGVNSHEQFF. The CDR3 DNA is TGTGCCAGCAGCGCCCAAACAGGGGTCAACAGCCATGAGCAGTTCTTC. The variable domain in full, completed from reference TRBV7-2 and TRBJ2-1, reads GAGVSQSPSNKVTEKGKDVELRCDPISGHTALYWYRQSLGQGLEFLIYFQGNSAPDKSGLPSDRFSAERTGGSVSTLTIQRTQQEDSAVYLCASSAQTGVNSHEQFFGPGTRLTVL.

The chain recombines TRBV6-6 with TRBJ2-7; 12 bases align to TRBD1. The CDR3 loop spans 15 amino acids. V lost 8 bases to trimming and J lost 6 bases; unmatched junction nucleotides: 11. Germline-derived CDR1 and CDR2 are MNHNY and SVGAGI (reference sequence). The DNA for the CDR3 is TGTGCCAGCGAGCCTGCCTTGGGACAGGGGGCCGAGCAGTACTTC. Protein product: CASEPALGQGAEQYF.

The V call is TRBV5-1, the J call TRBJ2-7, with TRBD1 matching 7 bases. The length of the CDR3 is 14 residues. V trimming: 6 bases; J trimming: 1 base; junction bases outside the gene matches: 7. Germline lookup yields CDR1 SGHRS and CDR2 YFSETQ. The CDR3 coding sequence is TGCGCCAGCACCCTCGGGGACAGATCCTACGAGCAGTACTTC. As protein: CASTLGDRSYEQYF.

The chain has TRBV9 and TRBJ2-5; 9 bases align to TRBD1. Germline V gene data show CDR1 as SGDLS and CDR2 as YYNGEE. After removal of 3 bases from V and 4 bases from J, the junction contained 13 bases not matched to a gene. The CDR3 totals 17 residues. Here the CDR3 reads CASSGRLGQGQGETQYF. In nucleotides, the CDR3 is TGTGCCAGCAGCGGAAGATTGGGACAGGGACAGGGAGAGACCCAGTACTTC.

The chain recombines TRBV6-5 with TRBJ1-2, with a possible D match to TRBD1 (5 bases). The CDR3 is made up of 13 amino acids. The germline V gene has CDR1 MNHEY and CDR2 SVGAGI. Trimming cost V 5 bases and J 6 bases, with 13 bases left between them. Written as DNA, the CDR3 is TGTGCCAGCAGTCAACAGGACGGCAATGGCTACACCTTC. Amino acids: CASSQQDGNGYTF.

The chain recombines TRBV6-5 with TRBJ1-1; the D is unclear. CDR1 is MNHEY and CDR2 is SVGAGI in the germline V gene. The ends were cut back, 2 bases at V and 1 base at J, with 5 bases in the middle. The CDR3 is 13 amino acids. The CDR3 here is CASSYGQNTEAFF. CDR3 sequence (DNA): TGTGCCAGCAGTTACGGGCAGAACACTGAAGCTTTCTTT.

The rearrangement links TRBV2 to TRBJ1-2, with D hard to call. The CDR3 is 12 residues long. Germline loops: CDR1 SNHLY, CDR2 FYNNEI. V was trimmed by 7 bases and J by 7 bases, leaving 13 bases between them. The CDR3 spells CASTGYGGGYTF. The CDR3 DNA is TGTGCCAGCACGGGGTACGGTGGTGGCTACACCTTC.

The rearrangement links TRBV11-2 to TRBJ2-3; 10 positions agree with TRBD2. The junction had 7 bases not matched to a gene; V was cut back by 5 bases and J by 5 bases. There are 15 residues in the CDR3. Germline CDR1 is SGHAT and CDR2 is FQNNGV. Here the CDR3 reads CASSLTSGHLDTQYF. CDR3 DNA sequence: TGTGCCAGCAGCCTGACTAGCGGGCATTTAGATACGCAGTATTTT. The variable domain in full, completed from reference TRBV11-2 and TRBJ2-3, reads EAGVAQSPRYKIIEKRQSVAFWCNPISGHATLYWYQQILGQGPKLLIQFQNNGVVDDSQLPKDRFSAERLKGVDSTLKIQPAKLEDSAVYLCASSLTSGHLDTQYFGPGTRLTVL.

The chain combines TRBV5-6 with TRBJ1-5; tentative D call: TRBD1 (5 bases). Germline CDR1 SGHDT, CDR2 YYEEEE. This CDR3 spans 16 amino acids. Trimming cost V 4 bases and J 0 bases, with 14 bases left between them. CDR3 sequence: CASSLGGGFSNQPQHF. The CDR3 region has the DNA TGTGCCAGCAGCCTCGGCGGGGGTTTTAGCAATCAGCCCCAGCATTTT.